This T cell receptor beta chain was identified during a study of shared clonotypes between healthy human individuals. The study, taken as a whole, reports: The study found roughly 5.3% of naive CD4 clonotypes shared across several donors. Large sequencing depth failed to make sorted-subset sequencing complete, rarefaction showed. Memory subsets generally showed lower estimated richness than naive subsets.

The ends were cut back, 5 bases at V and 4 bases at J, with 11 bases in the middle. Germline CDR1 SEHNR, CDR2 FQNEAQ (reference sequence). CDR3 size: 13 residues. TCRdb keeps only in-frame clones here, not all; method: immunoSEQ multiplex PCR. The sample holds around 2,100,000 clones, about 95% seen once. A note on this clone: The antigen remains undetermined.

It was CD45RO-negative cells, positively selected for CCR7, that made up naive CD8 cells, with terminally differentiated effector memory CD45RA+ cells excluded. Recent acute infections and vaccinations were absent in the healthy HIV-negative adult donors. The origin of this receptor is a young man in good health. The sample comprised naive CD8+ T cells sorted from blood. V and J are TRBV7-9 and TRBJ1-1; the D gene is possibly TRBD1 (5 bases). CDR3 sequence (DNA): TGTGCCAGCAGCGATACAGGAGTCACTGAAGCTTTCTTT. This encodes CASSDTGVTEAFF.